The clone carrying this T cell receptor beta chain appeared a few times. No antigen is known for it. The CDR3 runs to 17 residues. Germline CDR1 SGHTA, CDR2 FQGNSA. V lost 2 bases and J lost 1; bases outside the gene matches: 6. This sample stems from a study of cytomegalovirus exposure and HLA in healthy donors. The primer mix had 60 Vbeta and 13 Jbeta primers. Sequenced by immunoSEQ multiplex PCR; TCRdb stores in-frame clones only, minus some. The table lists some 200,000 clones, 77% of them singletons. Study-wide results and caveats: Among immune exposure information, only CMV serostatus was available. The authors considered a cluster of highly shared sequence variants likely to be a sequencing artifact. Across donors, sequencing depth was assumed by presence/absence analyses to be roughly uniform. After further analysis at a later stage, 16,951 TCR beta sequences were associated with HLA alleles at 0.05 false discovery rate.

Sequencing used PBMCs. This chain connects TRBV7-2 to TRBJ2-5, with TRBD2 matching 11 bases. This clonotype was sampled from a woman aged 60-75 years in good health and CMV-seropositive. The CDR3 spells CASSLYASGGFQETQYF. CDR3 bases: TGTGCCAGCAGCTTATACGCTAGCGGGGGGTTCCAAGAGACCCAGTACTTC.